Below, one T cell receptor (beta chain) is given with its context. The antigen remains unidentified. This sample is drawn from a study of T cell responses to AZD1222 COVID-19 vaccine. Turning to the study itself: Some second doses came at about 4 weeks and others at about 12 weeks; these were pooled.

Here immunoSEQ multiplex PCR was the method, and the copy in TCRdb shows in-frame clones only, minus some. This table has 160,000 or so clones, approximately 90% appearing once. Germline CDR1 and CDR2: KGHSH and LQKENI. Trimming at V came to 3 bases and at J to 5 bases, leaving 8 bases not matched to a gene. This CDR3 region has 15 residues. Regarding the study as a whole: Baseline serostatus was positive in only a handful of AZD1222 recipients. Scientists sampled the repertoires only once the peak T cell response had passed.

Sample: peripheral blood, taken on day 0 of AZD1222 vaccination. The J gene is TRBJ2-7, the V gene TRBV18, with 9 positions matching TRBD1. The sequence came from an adult in good health. In DNA, the CDR3 is TGTGCCAGCTCACCCCTCGGGACAGGGTCGGACGAGCAGTACTTC. It encodes CASSPLGTGSDEQYF.